This T cell receptor beta chain comes out of a study of cytomegalovirus exposure and HLA in healthy donors. Study-wide findings and caveats: Using a false discovery rate of 0.05, a later analysis showed that 16,951 TCR beta sequences were associated with HLA alleles.

The primer mix had 60 Vbeta and 13 Jbeta primers. TCRdb's copy holds only in-frame clones and misses some; the assay was immunoSEQ multiplex PCR. The sample has some 160,000 clones; approximately 75% are singletons. Comments on this clone: Its matching antigen is unknown.

CDR1 and CDR2 (germline): LNHDA, SQIVND (reference sequence). This CDR3 region has 14 residues. V lost 2 bases to trimming and J lost 4 bases, with 9 bases between them. Sequenced sample: PBMCs. This TCR derives from a man between 50 and 59 years old in good health and CMV-seropositive. This sequence joins TRBV19 and TRBJ1-3; D may be TRBD1 (5 bases). CDR3 loop: CASSIQGPGNTIYF. The CDR3 DNA reads as TGTGCCAGTAGTATACAGGGTCCCGGAAACACCATATATTTT.